Reported below is one TCR beta chain. Its antigen is currently not known. Per-base qualities were not stored, and no clone one base away is much larger. The germline V gene encodes CDR1 MNHEY and CDR2 SVGAGI. Measured from the cysteine to the phenylalanine, the CDR3 is 15 residues long. Just the 45-base CDR3 DNA is kept, in frame starting at base 1. The V and J ends are trimmed by 5 bases and 7 bases, leaving 18 bases between them. Collaborating institutions collected whole blood in K2EDTA tubes following their own protocols. For TCRbeta analysis, collaborators shipped samples in one of three forms: frozen whole blood, isolated PBMCs, or DNA extracted from either of those sample types. This entry belongs to a study of blood T cell repertoires in COVID-19 (dated by TCRdb to between 2020 and 2021). Some background on the complete study: Samples covering the acute and convalescent phases of COVID-19 were provided by collaborators in the United States, Italy and Spain. The material from the prospective study consisted of cDNA or gDNA derived from T cells, B-cell-depleted T cells, or PBMCs. Deeply sampled blood TCRbeta repertoires from subjects exposed to, actively infected with, or recovered from COVID-19 were included in the dataset. The repertoires were released in a freely available public database meant as a resource for research on the immune response to SARS-CoV-2. The samples were drawn from the first 160 participants of the ongoing ImmuneRACE study and from some 1,300 subjects provided by 6 global collaborators. Nearly every sample came with metadata listing a de-identified subject ID, COVID-19 status, age in years and sex. Where available, HLA class I and class II types were taken from metadata supplied by the sample provider and were not determined by assay-based typing.

Overall study outcomes, separate from this receptor: Clinical and demographic metadata were provided uncurated, with the amount varying by source and participant.

TCRbeta CDR3 regions were amplified from genomic DNA by means of the immunoSEQ Assay, a bias-controlled multiplex PCR. The paper's data handling went like this. Nucleated cell counts per sample were estimated from amplification of reference gene primers within the assay. To quantify the absolute abundance of each unique TCRbeta CDR3 rearrangement, sequence reads were collapsed and filtered. Productive Simpson clonality was computed per sample as the square root of Simpson's diversity index over productive rearrangements. The immuneACCESS repertoire file appears here via TCRdb, limited to in-frame rearrangements. These files lack a portion of the clones; in checked studies, under half of the deficit traces to unresolved V genes, and the cause of the others is not known. D and trimming were read from the DNA, whereas the V and J calls and clone size are those reported in that table. A total of more than 15,000 clones appear in this sample, roughly 78% of them only once. Of the sample, roughly 22% is held by the ten largest clones.

This chain joins TRBV6-5 to TRBJ1-5; TRBD1 is possibly the D segment (6 matching bases). Sequencing was carried out using peripheral blood. The receptor's source is a man aged 60 to 75 with active or convalescent COVID-19. Read as DNA, the sequence is TGTGCCAGCAGTAAGATTCAGGGGTCCCAACAGCCCCAGCATTTT. This is translated as CASSKIQGSQQPQHF.